These T cell receptor beta chains were read from a single sample in a study of cytomegalovirus exposure and HLA in healthy donors. Using immunoSEQ multiplex PCR, the repertoire was profiled, and TCRdb retains in-frame clones only, with some absent. The repertoire has around 190,000 clones, 65% to 85% of them found once; the top ten carry 2.4%. Sequenced sample: PBMCs. These receptors came from a man aged 55 to 70 in good health and CMV-seronegative. The CDR3 runs from the conserved cysteine through the conserved F or W. Where a row states a size, it is once, few, many or the class of an expanded clone; other rows omit it.

abundance	j_gene	v_gene	CDR3aa
.	TRBJ2-3	TRBV7-9	CASSRGIGTGEADTQYF
.	TRBJ2-3	TRBV5-1	CASSLTSGGHLSTDTQYF
.	TRBJ1-5	TRBV6-1	CASRLNRGGNQPQHF
.	TRBJ2-2	TRBV7-2	CASSPQGAGTGELFF
.	TRBJ2-2	TRBV9	CASSVLGQGTGELFF
.	TRBJ2-2	TRBV27	CASSLLRLSGRAVGTGELFF
.	TRBJ1-6	TRBV6-5	CASSTGGVPNSPLHF
.	TRBJ2-1	TRBV6-5	CASRGQGTYNEQFF
few	TRBJ1-1	TRBV4-1	CASSQDWSAQAFF
few	TRBJ2-3	TRBV7-9	CASTGTSGTSTDTQYF
.	TRBJ1-3	TRBV6-1	CASSETGGLPGNTIYF
.	TRBJ2-2	TRBV29-1	CSAGKSDTGELFF
.	TRBJ1-2	TRBV5-5	CASSLADSYGYTF
.	TRBJ1-4	TRBV5-5	CASSRVPTNEKLFF
.	TRBJ2-2	TRBV7-9	CASSPGTGRTGELFF
.	TRBJ1-6	TRBV5-4	CASSLQQGNSPLHF
once	TRBJ1-5	TRBV19	CASTGPGDRGSNQPQHF
.	TRBJ2-1	TRBV5-1	CASSGGSFINEQFF
.	TRBJ1-2	TRBV11-2	CASSSLQGGYTF
once	TRBJ2-6	TRBV5-8	CASSPQGSGANVLTF
.	TRBJ2-7	TRBV1	CTSSCWGGKVVQYF
.	TRBJ2-5	TRBV5-6	CASSLGTDQETQYF
.	TRBJ2-7	TRBV27	CASSIRQGGSYEQYF
.	TRBJ2-1	TRBV7-6	CASSVLVWDEQFF
.	TRBJ1-3	TRBV28	CASSSGQGVSGNTIYF
.	TRBJ2-1	TRBV5-1	CASSLSGGSYNEQFF
once	TRBJ2-7	TRBV2	CASSSSGGSYEQYF
.	TRBJ1-1	TRBV15	CATSRDRTTTEAFF
.	TRBJ1-2	TRBV6-5	CASSYSSTGYTF
.	TRBJ2-5	TRBV15	CATSKGTGEGETQYF
.	TRBJ1-2	TRBV19	CASSTGTEYGYTF
few	TRBJ2-7	TRBV15	CATRDSSYEQYF
.	TRBJ2-7	TRBV5-6	CASSLVGGKDEQYF
.	TRBJ2-5	TRBV29-1	CSVARDGTKTQYF
.	TRBJ2-5	TRBV7-6	CASSLVVQETQYF
few	TRBJ2-7	TRBV28	CASSFSSGNGKQYF
.	TRBJ2-7	TRBV7-6	CATSMGQGRSYEQYF
.	TRBJ2-7	TRBV4-3	CASSSTGGDEQYF
.	TRBJ2-7	TRBV18	CASSPGQVYEQYF
.	TRBJ2-1	TRBV6-6	CASTHEAYNEQFF
few	TRBJ1-5	TRBV6-1	CASSVGVWGGNQPQHF
once	TRBJ2-5	TRBV29-1	CSVAVAKTQYF
.	TRBJ2-7	TRBV6-5	CASTLRQGGYEQYF
.	TRBJ2-1	TRBV27	CASSTSGRGSYNEQFF
once	TRBJ1-4	TRBV18	CASSPGTGLNEKLFF
.	TRBJ1-5	TRBV19	CASSTGQGRPQHF
few	TRBJ2-1	TRBV5-1	CASSLTSLAGGNEQFF
.	TRBJ1-1	TRBV29-1	CSVAPMTENTEAFF
.	TRBJ2-3	TRBV7-2	CASSSGTDTQYF
.	TRBJ2-5	TRBV14	CASSQVEGETQYF
few	TRBJ2-3	TRBV5-4	CASSRKAGGATDTQYF
.	TRBJ1-1	TRBV13	CASSSQGNTEAFF
.	TRBJ1-2	TRBV7-2	CASSLARANYGYTF
few	TRBJ2-5	TRBV2	CASSEARGGTQYF
.	TRBJ1-4	TRBV29-1	CSVRQGGEKLFF
.	TRBJ2-1	TRBV7-9	CASSPGTGAYNEQFF
few	TRBJ1-2	TRBV4-1	CASSQDTRRAGPYGYTF
.	TRBJ2-7	TRBV2	CASSVGLAASYEQYF
once	TRBJ2-1	TRBV28	CASSHTRTTHSYNEQFF